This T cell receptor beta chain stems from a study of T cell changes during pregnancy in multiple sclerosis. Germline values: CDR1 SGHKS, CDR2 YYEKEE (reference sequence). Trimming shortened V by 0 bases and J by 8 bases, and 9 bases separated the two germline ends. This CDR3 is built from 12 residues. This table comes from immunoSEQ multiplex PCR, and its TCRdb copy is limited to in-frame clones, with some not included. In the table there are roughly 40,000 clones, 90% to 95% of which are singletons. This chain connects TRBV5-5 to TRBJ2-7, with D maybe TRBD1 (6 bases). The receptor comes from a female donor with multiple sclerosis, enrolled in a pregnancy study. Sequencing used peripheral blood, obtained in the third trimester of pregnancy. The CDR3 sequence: CASSLEQGQQYF. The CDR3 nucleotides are TGTGCCAGCAGCTTGGAACAGGGACAGCAGTACTTC.